This T cell receptor (beta chain) was captured by sequencing in a study of spatial heterogeneity in lung cancer. Overall study results and limits: It was found that expanded intratumoral alpha and beta TCR counts tracked tumor mutation counts.

Time point specified: sample taken at primary tumor resection. A total of more than 65 untreated early-stage non-small cell lung cancer patients served as donors. Tumor, nontumor lung or frozen PBMC supplied whole RNA that was sequenced unsorted. This clonotype was seen many times. The antigen remains unidentified. After removal of 1 base from V and 4 bases from J, the junction contained 5 bases not matched to a gene. Germline lookup yields CDR1 SEHNR and CDR2 FQNEAQ (reference sequence). The CDR3 sequence is 15 residues long. In TCRdb, the 5' RACE reads were re-called with MiXCR into one record per CDR3 protein. The sample comprises about 3,300 distinct CDR3 sequences, about 5.3% of which are singletons, and roughly 15% rests with the top ten.

The chain has TRBV7-9 and TRBJ2-3; 7 bases map to TRBD1. Sequencing used lung tumor tissue, obtained at surgery. The TCR sequence derives from a female donor with early-stage non-small cell lung cancer. The CDR3 DNA follows: TGTGCCAGCAGCTTAGAGGGGGCTTGGGCAGATACGCAGTATTTT. Translated: CASSLEGAWADTQYF.